This T cell receptor beta chain originates from a study of blood T cell repertoires in COVID-19. The wider study: Samples taken during acute and convalescent COVID-19 were collected in the United States, Italy and Spain. Sources were T cells, B-cell-depleted T cells, or PBMCs; the material itself was cDNA or gDNA.

In the authors' workflow: It was from reference gene primer amplification that nucleated cell counts were estimated. The assay was immunoSEQ multiplex PCR, and TCRdb's table has in-frame clones only and misses some. The V and J calls and clone size come from that table; D and trimming were worked out from the DNA. Seen here are about 200,000 clones, roughly four fifths observed once, and the top ten hold 9.5% to 15%. This CDR3 comprises 14 residues. The ends lost 4 bases at V and 2 bases at J; junction bases unmatched: 7. Germline CDR1 GTSNPN, CDR2 SVGIG (reference sequence). The TCR was taken from a woman in her forties with acute or convalescent COVID-19. Material: peripheral blood. J is TRBJ1-1 and V is TRBV30, with 7 bases aligning to TRBD1. The CDR3 nucleotides read TGTGCCTGGACCGCGGGACAGACAAACACTGAAGCTTTCTTT. Amino acids: CAWTAGQTNTEAFF.